Listed below are T cell receptor beta chains from one sample, sequenced in a study of human T cells and chemical hapten exposure. TCRdb independently ran MiXCR on the reads; one entry per CDR3 protein. This sample has 95,000 to 150,000 distinct CDR3 sequences; approximately 9% occur once, and the top ten carry roughly 1.3%. Sequencing was done on a sample of whole blood. These receptors originate from a human donor in good health. Some clones in this sample may be carry-over from other donors' samples. CDR3s include the opening cysteine and the closing phenylalanine or tryptophan. D genes are given only for firm matches. Some rows mark clone size as missing; the rest say once, few, many or name a class of expanded clone.

d_call	clone_size	j_call	v_call	cdr3_nt	cdr3_aa
TRBD2	many	TRBJ2-3	TRBV29-1	TGCAGCCTCTTGGGCGGGGGTGGAGATACGCAGTATTTT	CSLLGGGGDTQYF
TRBD1	few	TRBJ1-4	TRBV6-6	TGTGCCAGTTTACAGGGGGCGTTAAATGAAAAACTGTTTTTT	CASLQGALNEKLFF
-	many	TRBJ1-1	TRBV12-3/TRBV12-4	TGTGCCAGCAGAACTGACAGACTGAACACTGAAGCTTTCTTT	CASRTDRLNTEAFF
-	-	TRBJ2-7	TRBV6-5	TGTGCCAGCAGTTACGAAGAGGTCGGCGGGGTCTACTCCTACGAGCAGTACTTC	CASSYEEVGGVYSYEQYF
TRBD1	-	TRBJ2-5	TRBV6-5	TGTGCCAGCAACCCCTTGGGACAGGGTTCGGAGACCCAGTACTTC	CASNPLGQGSETQYF
-	many	TRBJ2-5	TRBV29-1	TGCAGCGTGGAGACAAACCAAGAGACCCAGTACTTC	CSVETNQETQYF
-	-	TRBJ2-2	TRBV9	TGTGCCAGCAGCGAGGGGAACACCGGGGAGCTGTTTTTT	CASSEGNTGELFF
TRBD1	many	TRBJ1-4	TRBV7-9	TGTGCCAGCAGCTTAGCGAAGGGGGCAAATGAAAAACTGTTTTTT	CASSLAKGANEKLFF
TRBD2	many	TRBJ2-7	TRBV6-5	TGTGCCAGCAGTTATGGTACTAGCGGGAGGTACGAGCAGTACTTC	CASSYGTSGRYEQYF
-	many	TRBJ1-1	TRBV21-1	TGTGCCAGCAGCAAAGGGACCAGGGCGAACACTGAAGCTTTCTTT	CASSKGTRANTEAFF
-	-	TRBJ1-3	TRBV6-5	TGTGCCAGCAGAGAGGCGTCTGGAAACACCATATATTTT	CASREASGNTIYF
TRBD1	many	TRBJ2-7	TRBV6-5	TGTGCCAGCAGCCCGGGACAGCGTGTCTACGAGCAGTACTTC	CASSPGQRVYEQYF
-	many	TRBJ1-1	TRBV9	TGTGCCAGCAGCCCCGGGACTGCGAACACTGAAGCTTTCTTT	CASSPGTANTEAFF
-	few	TRBJ1-1	TRBV7-9	TGTGCCAGCAGCTTAGGGGTCACAGGGCACGACACTGAAGCTTTCTTT	CASSLGVTGHDTEAFF
-	many	TRBJ1-2	TRBV4-3	TGCGCCAGCAGCCACGACTGGAGCCGGGGCTACACCTTC	CASSHDWSRGYTF
TRBD1	many	TRBJ1-6	TRBV27	TGTGCCAGCAGTCGGGACAGGGTGGCCCTCCACTTT	CASSRDRVALHF
-	-	TRBJ1-2	TRBV6-5	TGTGCCAGCAGTTACTCGGCAGGGGCCTATGGCTACACCTTC	CASSYSAGAYGYTF
-	many	TRBJ1-2	TRBV20-1	TGCAGTGCTAGCTTTGCTGGCTACACCTTC	CSASFAGYTF
-	few	TRBJ1-1	TRBV29-1	TGCAGCGTTGTAACCCCCCCCGGGGGCACTGAAGCTTTCTTT	CSVVTPPGGTEAFF
-	few	TRBJ1-3	TRBV5-6	TGTGCCAGCAGCTTGGGACCGTCTCGTGAGGGCTACTCTGGAAACACCATATATTTT	CASSLGPSREGYSGNTIYF
-	-	TRBJ2-1	TRBV5-1	TGCGCCAGCAGCTTGGTCGCGGGTGAGCAGTTCTTC	CASSLVAGEQFF
-	-	TRBJ2-3	TRBV5-1	TGCGCCAGCAGCCTCGCGGAGGGGGGAGCCACAGATACGCAGTATTTT	CASSLAEGGATDTQYF
-	-	TRBJ2-2	TRBV6-2/TRBV6-3	TGTGCCAGCAGACCCCTTCCCTATGCCGGGGAGCTGTTTTTT	CASRPLPYAGELFF
-	few	TRBJ2-1	TRBV29-1	TGCAGCGTCGCACAGGACAATGAGCAGTTCTTC	CSVAQDNEQFF
-	many	TRBJ1-4	TRBV5-1	TGCGCCAGCAGCTCGACAGGCTTAAATGAAAAACTGTTTTTT	CASSSTGLNEKLFF
-	many	TRBJ1-2	TRBV9	TGTGCCAGCAGCGTTGGTAGCAGAAATCACTATGGCTACACCTTC	CASSVGSRNHYGYTF
-	-	TRBJ2-7	TRBV13	TGTGCCAGCAGCGAAGGCAGAGCCTCCTACGAGCAGTACTTC	CASSEGRASYEQYF
TRBD2	-	TRBJ2-7	TRBV4-2	TGTGCCAGCAGCCAAGGTGTAGCGGGAGACCCCGACGAGCAGTACTTC	CASSQGVAGDPDEQYF
-	many	TRBJ1-5	TRBV5-1	TGCGCCAGCAGCTTGGACCAGGGAGGCAATCAGCCCCAGCATTTT	CASSLDQGGNQPQHF
-	many	TRBJ1-6	TRBV12-5	TGTGCTAGTGGCCCCCTGGACAGCAGCAATTCACCCCTCCACTTT	CASGPLDSSNSPLHF
-	few	TRBJ2-7	TRBV20-1	TGCAGTGCTAGAGACAGGGACCTCTGGGAGCAGTACTTC	CSARDRDLWEQYF
TRBD1	few	TRBJ1-5	TRBV7-2	TGTGCCAGCAGCAAACCGGGACAGGGGGCAGGAAGCAATCAGCCCCAGCATTTT	CASSKPGQGAGSNQPQHF
-	many	TRBJ1-1	TRBV27	TGTGCCAGCAGTTTATCTACGACAGGGAACACTGAAGCTTTCTTT	CASSLSTTGNTEAFF
TRBD1	-	TRBJ2-7	TRBV4-1	TGCGCCAGCAGCCAAGCAGGGGGCGGCTCCTACGAGCAGTACTTC	CASSQAGGGSYEQYF
-	-	TRBJ1-6	TRBV19	TGTGCCAGTAGTGCGGACAGCAGTTCACCCCTCCACTTT	CASSADSSSPLHF
TRBD1	-	TRBJ1-2	TRBV5-1	TGCGCCAGCAGCCCGGGACAGGGGGCGGCTGGCTACACCTTC	CASSPGQGAAGYTF
-	-	TRBJ2-7	TRBV23-1	TGCGCCAGCAGTCCTCGGGAAAACAGGGACCTGTACTTC	CASSPRENRDLYF
TRBD1	-	TRBJ1-5	TRBV19	TGTGCCAGTACCCCAGGGGGCTTTCAGCCCCAGCATTTT	CASTPGGFQPQHF
TRBD1	-	TRBJ2-2	TRBV14	TGTGCCAGCAGCCCGCTTGGCCGACAGGGAAGGGGCACCGGGGAGCTGTTTTTT	CASSPLGRQGRGTGELFF
-	many	TRBJ1-2	TRBV12-3/TRBV12-4	TGTGCCAGCAGTTTAAGTCAGGATGAAATCTACACCTTC	CASSLSQDEIYTF